The rows below give T cell receptor beta chains drawn from one sample of a study of T cell changes during pregnancy in multiple sclerosis. Sequenced by immunoSEQ multiplex PCR; TCRdb stores in-frame clones only, minus some. The data show 40,000 to 55,000 clones, approximately 91% seen once. The material sequenced was CD8+ T cells from peripheral blood mononuclear cells, taken after pregnancy. These receptors were collected from a female donor with multiple sclerosis, enrolled in a pregnancy study. CDR3s include the opening cysteine and the closing phenylalanine or tryptophan. D genes are given only for firm matches. Rows may omit the clone size; those that give it use once, few, many or a size class.

NA	TRBD1	TRBV5-6	TRBJ2-5	CASSIGQGDPQYF	TGTGCCAGCAGCATTGGACAGGGGGACCCCCAGTACTTC
NA	TRBD1	TRBV7-6	TRBJ1-1	CASSLFAGGITEAFF	TGTGCCAGCAGCTTGTTCGCAGGGGGAATCACTGAAGCTTTCTTT
NA	NA	TRBV14	TRBJ2-1	CASSYLPRAGEQFF	TGTGCCAGCAGCTACTTACCGAGGGCAGGAGAGCAGTTCTTC
once	NA	TRBV19	TRBJ1-1	CASSPSQGSNTEAFF	TGTGCCAGTAGTCCATCACAGGGATCGAACACTGAAGCTTTCTTT
NA	TRBD2	TRBV4-1	TRBJ2-1	CASSPPLADNNEQFF	TGCGCCAGCAGCCCCCCCCTAGCGGATAACAATGAGCAGTTCTTC
NA	NA	TRBV7-9	TRBJ2-2	CASSLGGINTGELFF	TGTGCCAGCAGCTTAGGAGGGATTAACACCGGGGAGCTGTTTTTT
once	NA	TRBV7-9	TRBJ2-2	CASSVTRVFSNTGELFF	TGTGCCAGCAGCGTAACCAGGGTATTCTCCAACACCGGGGAGCTGTTTTTT
NA	TRBD1	TRBV6-1	TRBJ2-7	CASSEATGYGQYEQYF	TGTGCCAGCAGTGAAGCGACAGGGTATGGCCAATACGAGCAGTACTTC
NA	NA	TRBV18	TRBJ2-5	CASSRDRAGETQYF	TGTGCCAGCTCACGTGACAGGGCGGGGGAGACCCAGTACTTC
NA	NA	TRBV5-8	TRBJ2-2	CASSLLPHGGEVRSTGELFF	TGTGCCAGCAGCTTATTGCCCCATGGCGGGGAGGTGAGGAGCACCGGGGAGCTGTTTTTT
NA	NA	TRBV5-1	TRBJ2-1	CASSLTGTYNEQFF	TGCGCCAGCAGCTTGACGGGTACCTACAATGAGCAGTTCTTC
NA	NA	TRBV4-1	TRBJ2-1	CASSQSSNEQFF	TGCGCCAGCAGCCAGAGTAGTAATGAGCAGTTCTTC
NA	TRBD1	TRBV7-2	TRBJ1-1	CASRRDRELSEAFF	TGTGCCAGCAGACGGGACAGGGAGTTGTCTGAAGCTTTCTTT
NA	TRBD1	TRBV19	TRBJ2-1	CASGTGGEQFF	TGTGCCAGCGGGACAGGGGGTGAGCAGTTCTTC
once	TRBD2	TRBV6-1	TRBJ2-1	CASSEGTSGAYNEQFF	TGTGCCAGCAGTGAGGGGACTAGCGGGGCCTACAATGAGCAGTTCTTC
NA	TRBD1	TRBV30	TRBJ1-2	CAWSSGQGMRGYTF	TGTGCCTGGAGTTCGGGACAGGGGATGCGTGGCTACACCTTC
NA	TRBD1	TRBV4-3	TRBJ2-6	CASSQLQGAYSGANVLTF	TGCGCCAGCAGCCAACTTCAGGGGGCTTACTCTGGGGCCAACGTCCTGACTTTC
NA	TRBD1	TRBV10-2	TRBJ1-2	CAIRQGRGGYGYTF	TGCGCCATCAGACAGGGGCGCGGAGGCTATGGCTACACCTTC
NA	TRBD1	TRBV5-1	TRBJ2-5	CASSSGTGVLETQYF	TGCGCCAGCAGCTCCGGGACAGGGGTGTTGGAGACCCAGTACTTC
NA	NA	TRBV28	TRBJ2-5	CASSFSGMAQETQYF	TGTGCCAGCAGTTTTTCCGGGATGGCCCAAGAGACCCAGTACTTC
NA	NA	TRBV4-3	TRBJ2-6	CASSPNHGQSRANVLTF	TGCGCCAGCAGCCCCAACCACGGACAGTCGCGGGCCAACGTCCTGACTTTC
NA	TRBD2	TRBV25-1	TRBJ2-3	CASSEQGSGSADTQYF	TGTGCCAGCAGTGAACAGGGTAGCGGGAGTGCAGATACGCAGTATTTT
NA	TRBD1	TRBV2	TRBJ1-6	CASSESTGEYSPLHF	TGTGCCAGCAGTGAAAGCACAGGGGAATATTCACCCCTCCACTTT
once	NA	TRBV13	TRBJ1-4	CASSSSGMGEKLFF	TGTGCCAGCAGCTCGTCGGGGATGGGGGAAAAACTGTTTTTT
few	TRBD2	TRBV29-1	TRBJ2-1	CSVGGTSGDFVYNEQFF	TGCAGCGTTGGGGGGACTAGCGGGGACTTTGTATACAATGAGCAGTTCTTC
NA	NA	TRBV7-9	TRBJ2-3	CASTSPFRSSTDTQYF	TGTGCCAGCACCTCACCCTTCCGGAGTAGCACAGATACGCAGTATTTT
once	TRBD2	TRBV2	TRBJ2-2	CASSSSGADPNTGELFF	TGTGCCAGCAGTTCCAGCGGGGCGGACCCGAACACCGGGGAGCTGTTTTTT
NA	NA	TRBV27	TRBJ2-1	CASTLDNSYNEQFF	TGTGCCAGCACCTTAGACAACTCCTACAATGAGCAGTTCTTC
NA	NA	TRBV7-7	TRBJ2-1	CASSLAVGGYDEQFF	TGTGCCAGCAGCTTAGCGGTGGGGGGTTACGATGAGCAGTTCTTC
NA	TRBD1	TRBV7-2	TRBJ2-6	CASRRRTYRGPGANVLTF	TGTGCCAGCAGAAGGAGGACCTACAGGGGGCCTGGGGCCAACGTCCTGACTTTC
NA	NA	TRBV5-5	TRBJ2-7	CASSLYLDSSYEQYF	TGTGCCAGCAGCTTATATTTGGACAGCTCCTACGAGCAGTACTTC
once	NA	TRBV7-6	TRBJ1-1	CASSSAGAEAFF	TGTGCCAGCAGCTCAGCAGGGGCTGAAGCTTTCTTT
NA	NA	TRBV10-1	TRBJ1-1	CASSTWPEVNTEAFF	TGCGCCAGCAGTACTTGGCCCGAGGTGAACACTGAAGCTTTCTTT
NA	NA	TRBV4-1	TRBJ1-2	CASSQELGRRDYGYTF	TGCGCCAGCAGCCAAGAACTCGGGCGGAGGGACTATGGCTACACCTTC
few	NA	TRBV4-2	TRBJ1-1	CASSQDVREAFF	TGTGCCAGCAGCCAAGATGTTCGAGAGGCTTTCTTT
NA	TRBD2	TRBV27	TRBJ2-1	CASSDLGLAGDEQFF	TGTGCCAGCAGCGACCTGGGACTAGCAGGCGATGAGCAGTTCTTC
NA	TRBD2	TRBV27	TRBJ2-3	CASRVGTSGPDTQYF	TGTGCCAGCAGAGTGGGGACTAGCGGCCCAGATACGCAGTATTTT
NA	NA	TRBV4-2	TRBJ1-1	CASSLDPGIAEAFF	TGTGCCAGCAGCCTCGATCCGGGGATCGCTGAAGCTTTCTTT
NA	NA	TRBV7-9	TRBJ2-7	CASSTTSGTYEQYF	TGTGCCAGCAGCACAACTTCAGGGACCTACGAGCAGTACTTC
NA	NA	TRBV21-1	TRBJ1-6	CASSPRGQADNSPLHF	TGTGCCAGCAGCCCTCGGGGACAGGCGGATAATTCACCCCTCCACTTT
NA	TRBD1	TRBV5-6	TRBJ2-7	CASSSPGQGTYEQYF	TGTGCCAGCAGCTCCCCGGGACAGGGGACATACGAGCAGTACTTC
NA	NA	TRBV6-5	TRBJ2-7	CASSYSGVSSYEQYF	TGTGCCAGCAGTTACTCAGGAGTAAGCTCCTACGAGCAGTACTTC
NA	TRBD1	TRBV7-6	TRBJ1-2	CASSAGTGEGGYTF	TGTGCCAGCAGCGCCGGGACAGGGGAGGGTGGCTACACCTTC
NA	NA	TRBV29-1	TRBJ2-2	CSVDLGTTGELFF	TGCAGCGTTGACCTCGGTACCACCGGGGAGCTGTTTTTT
NA	TRBD1	TRBV6-1	TRBJ2-7	CASSEKGTGGHEQYF	TGTGCCAGCAGTGAAAAGGGGACAGGGGGCCACGAGCAGTACTTC
NA	NA	TRBV27	TRBJ1-4	CASSLFSATNEKLFF	TGTGCCAGCAGTTTATTTTCGGCAACTAATGAAAAACTGTTTTTT
NA	TRBD1	TRBV19	TRBJ1-6	CASSITGVASPLHF	TGTGCCAGTAGTATCACAGGGGTGGCTTCACCCCTCCACTTT
once	NA	TRBV11-2	TRBJ1-5	CASSLDPQGTQSQHF	TGTGCCAGCAGCTTAGATCCCCAGGGAACTCAGTCCCAGCATTTT
NA	NA	TRBV5-1	TRBJ1-2	CASSLEGNSYGYTF	TGCGCCAGCAGCTTGGAGGGGAACTCCTATGGCTACACCTTC
NA	TRBD2	TRBV27	TRBJ2-7	CASSYSSGFYEQYF	TGTGCCAGCAGCTACTCTAGCGGATTCTACGAGCAGTACTTC
once	TRBD1	TRBV11-2	TRBJ1-2	CASSTPMGQSYGYTF	TGTGCCAGCAGCACTCCTATGGGACAGTCCTATGGCTACACCTTC
NA	NA	TRBV19	TRBJ1-1	CASSKSQPNTEAFF	TGTGCCAGTAGTAAGTCACAGCCGAACACTGAAGCTTTCTTT
NA	TRBD1	TRBV14	TRBJ1-2	CASSQWTGANYGYTF	TGTGCCAGCAGCCAGTGGACAGGGGCGAACTATGGCTACACCTTC
once	NA	TRBV27	TRBJ2-1	CASKVGNEQFF	TGTGCCAGCAAAGTCGGTAATGAGCAGTTCTTC
NA	TRBD2	TRBV5-1	TRBJ2-7	CASSGLPGGGLYEQYF	TGCGCCAGCAGCGGACTCCCCGGGGGGGGTCTCTACGAGCAGTACTTC